This TCR beta chain was obtained from a study of post-analysis software for immune sequencing data (dated by TCRdb to about 2015). Notes on the research overall: Relapsing-remitting, secondary progressive and progressive-relapsing multiple sclerosis were recorded as disease courses, and subtype annotation was lacking for some patients. A subset of samples was prepared in parallel using single-end sample barcoding, then pooled and co-amplified after Illumina adapter ligation. The multiple sclerosis patient repertoires were compared with around ten previously published healthy control repertoires from donors aged 6 to 25 years. Overall results and qualifications from the work: Direct clustering with F measure showed strong co-clustering of samples prepared in the same batch, prompting a batch-effect correction. The control group was slightly older than the multiple sclerosis patient group. Normalized Chao1 diversity was significantly lower in multiple sclerosis patients than controls, suggesting substantial peripheral T-cell clonal expansion. Significantly higher frequencies in patients than in controls were found for roughly 5 TRBV segments, including TRBV5-6, TRBV5-1 and TRBV20-1.

Library prep was done by PCR. Instrument used: Illumina HiSeq 2500. Unique molecular identifiers were incorporated into TCR beta cDNA libraries to reduce PCR and sequencing biases. Every 1 to 10 million input T cells yielded some 500,000 cDNA molecules, meaning each molecule approximated one T cell. Patient libraries were prepared and sequenced with the same protocol used for the earlier healthy control dataset. Samples belonging to the same batch were prepared together, multiplexed and sequenced on a shared HiSeq lane. The published analysis was carried out like this. Raw barcoded reads were processed with MIGEC, discarding single-read molecular identifier groups before consensus assembly and CDR3 extraction. VDJtools was used for post-analysis of the clonotype tables, with diversity normalized by down-sampling every dataset to the smallest sample size. Repertoire overlap clustering matched CDR3 amino acid but not nucleotide sequences to correct batch-related cross-sample contamination. TCRdb cleaned the public reads at Q25 with fastp, built clones with MiXCR and kept in-frame beta chains. Every entry covers one CDR3 protein and lists the most common genes and DNA from its rows. In this record, the V and J calls reflect TCRdb's handling and not the investigators' own analysis. The sample records approximately 690,000 distinct CDR3 sequences, 55% to 60% of which are singletons. About 10% of the sample is held by the ten biggest clonotypes.

This clonotype was found a few times. It has no known antigen specificity. No base quality values were provided; no much bigger clone lies one nucleotide off. The germline V gene specifies ENHRY as CDR1 and SYGVKD as CDR2. Between the V and J ends, shortened by 1 base and 4 bases respectively, the junction contains 14 bases. Its CDR3 holds 15 amino acids, cysteine through phenylalanine. The retained sequence is limited to the CDR3, 45 bases, with the frame set at the first base. To demonstrate the VDJtools post-analysis software, the study profiled TCR beta repertoires from the peripheral blood of about 13 young patients with multiple sclerosis. The multiple sclerosis patients were children and adolescents between roughly 6 and 17 years of age.

The sequence is built from TRBV10-3 and TRBJ2-7; a weak D assignment points to TRBD1 (6 bases agree). Material for sequencing was blood. The source is a girl aged 2-9 years with multiple sclerosis. DNA sequence: TGTGCCATCAGTGAGTATCGTGGGGGCAAGTACGAGCAGTACTTC. Its protein is CAISEYRGGKYEQYF.